This TCR beta chain stems from a study of blood T cell repertoires in COVID-19. The CDR3 spans 14 residues. The germline gives CDR1 GTSNPN, CDR2 SVGIG (reference sequence). The J segment lost 4 bases and the V segment lost 0 bases, leaving 4 bases of the junction unmatched. TCRdb keeps only in-frame clones here, not all; method: immunoSEQ multiplex PCR. The sample shows around 50,000 clones, about 79% of them seen only once. In this sample, this clone turned up many times. The genes are TRBV30 and TRBJ1-2; 8 bases align to TRBD1. This TCR was recovered from a man older than 75 with COVID-19, enrolled during active disease. The sample was peripheral blood. The CDR3 sequence is CAWSVPGTGYGYTF. CDR3 nucleotides: TGTGCCTGGAGTGTACCCGGGACAGGCTATGGCTACACCTTC.